These T cell receptor beta chains were read from a single sample in a study of cytomegalovirus exposure and HLA in healthy donors. Profiling relied on immunoSEQ multiplex PCR, and the TCRdb table lists in-frame clones only, not all of them. The table has under 200,000 clones, less than 80% seen once. The source material was PBMCs. These receptors all stem from a man aged 35-49 years in good health and CMV-seronegative. Both conserved end residues are part of each CDR3. The D gene is left open where the match is weak. Rows may omit the clone size; those that give it use once, few, many or a size class.

v_call	clone_size	j_call	d_call	cdr3_nt	cdr3_aa
TRBV6-5	-	TRBJ2-7	TRBD1	TGTGCCAGCAGTTACTCCATGGACAGGCACTACGAGCAGTACTTC	CASSYSMDRHYEQYF
TRBV7-9	few	TRBJ1-4	TRBD1	TGTTCCAGCAGCCGTTCGACCGGGACAGGGAGCGGAAAACTGTTTTTT	CSSSRSTGTGSGKLFF
TRBV19	few	TRBJ2-4	TRBD1	TGTGCCAGTAAAAAAGGGGAACAGGGGGCGAACATTCAGTACTTC	CASKKGEQGANIQYF
TRBV4-1	few	TRBJ2-7	-	TGCGCCAGCAGCCAAGATACAGGGGAGGTATCCTACGAGCAGTACTTC	CASSQDTGEVSYEQYF
TRBV2	-	TRBJ1-5	TRBD1	TGTGCCAGCAGTGAAGGTCAGGGGGCAGGCCAGCCCCAGCATTTT	CASSEGQGAGQPQHF
TRBV5-1	-	TRBJ1-2	TRBD1	TGCGCCAGCAGCCCCGGACAGGGGGAGTCTGGCTACACCTTC	CASSPGQGESGYTF
TRBV19	-	TRBJ1-5	-	TGTGCCAGTAGTGGTGGCGCGGGCGGGGATCTGCCCCAGCATTTT	CASSGGAGGDLPQHF
TRBV6-1	-	TRBJ2-5	-	TGTGCCAGCAGTTCAACAGGGAGGGGAGAGACCCAGTACTTC	CASSSTGRGETQYF
TRBV11-2	-	TRBJ1-1	-	TGTGCCAGCAGCACAGGGACCCCTGACACTGAAGCTTTCTTT	CASSTGTPDTEAFF
TRBV11-3	once	TRBJ2-3	TRBD1	TGTGCCAGCAGTGGACAGGGATTCACAGATACGCAGTATTTT	CASSGQGFTDTQYF
TRBV11-2	few	TRBJ2-7	TRBD2	TGTGCCAGCAGCTCTAGCGGAGCCTCCTACGAGCAGTACTTC	CASSSSGASYEQYF
TRBV2	-	TRBJ2-7	TRBD1	TGTGCCAGCAGCACGGTTGGGACAGGCCCTTCCTACGAGCAGTACTTC	CASSTVGTGPSYEQYF
TRBV27	-	TRBJ2-7	TRBD2	TGTGCCAGCAGTCCTAGCGGGGGGTACTACGAGCAGTACTTC	CASSPSGGYYEQYF
TRBV6-5	few	TRBJ2-5	TRBD2	TGTGCCAGCAATCTAGCGGGGGGGCCTGGAGAGACCCAGTACTTC	CASNLAGGPGETQYF
TRBV5-1	-	TRBJ2-1	TRBD2	TGCGCCAGCAGCTTTACTAGCGGGGGAAATGAGCAGTTCTTC	CASSFTSGGNEQFF
TRBV5-6	few	TRBJ2-7	TRBD2	TGTGCCACACGGACTAGCGGGCCTTCCTACGAGCAGTACTTC	CATRTSGPSYEQYF
TRBV15	-	TRBJ2-3	-	TGTGCCACCAGCAGAGCTCGGGGAATGGCAGATACGCAGTATTTT	CATSRARGMADTQYF
TRBV5-1	-	TRBJ2-3	-	TGCGCCAGCGCCCCCGAGGTTGATACGCAGTATTTT	CASAPEVDTQYF
TRBV6-4	few	TRBJ2-3	TRBD1	TGTGCCAGCAGGGCTAGGGGGCCCTTCACAGATACGCAGTATTTT	CASRARGPFTDTQYF
TRBV7-6	once	TRBJ1-5	-	TGTGCCAGCAGCCGGGACACTAATAGCAATCAGCCCCAGCATTTT	CASSRDTNSNQPQHF
TRBV27	-	TRBJ2-7	TRBD2	TGTGCCAGCAGTCCGACTAGCGGGGGGGCTGCGTACGAGCAGTACTTC	CASSPTSGGAAYEQYF
TRBV7-7	once	TRBJ1-1	-	TGTGCCAGCAGCCCAGGGTTGAACACTGAAGCTTTCTTT	CASSPGLNTEAFF
TRBV7-9	-	TRBJ2-1	TRBD1	TGTGCCAGCAGCTCACCGGGACAGGGACGCAATGAGCAGTTCTTC	CASSSPGQGRNEQFF
TRBV5-4	-	TRBJ2-7	TRBD2	TGTGCCAGCAGCTTGGGACTAGCGGGGGCATCCTCCTACGAGCAGTACTTC	CASSLGLAGASSYEQYF
TRBV19	-	TRBJ1-6	-	TGTGCCAGTAGTGCCCAGGGAAAAGGATCACCCCTCCACTTT	CASSAQGKGSPLHF
TRBV6-1	once	TRBJ2-1	TRBD2	TGTGCCAGCAGGAAAAGCGGGGGAGGGTACAATGAGCAGTTCTTC	CASRKSGGGYNEQFF
TRBV19	once	TRBJ1-2	TRBD1	TGTGCCAGTAGTACGGGGACAGGAGGGAACTATGGCTACACCTTC	CASSTGTGGNYGYTF